This record looks at one TCR beta chain sequence and its context. No antigen is known for it. This record belongs to a study of T cells expressing NK-cell markers. The overall study: From sorted CD3+CD56+NKG2C+, CD3+CD56+NKG2C- and CD3+CD56-NKG2C+ T cells came the TCR beta repertoires. The eight sequenced donors comprised seven who were HCMV-seropositive and one who was seronegative.

Reanalyzing the 5' RACE reads, TCRdb keeps one entry per CDR3 protein, without DNA. Recorded for this sample: a few hundred thousand distinct CDR3 sequences. Notes on the study in general: The CD3+CD56-NKG2C+ fraction of a few donors was also led by these clonotypes.

CDR3 length equals 12 residues. Germline V gene sequence: CDR1 SGHNT, CDR2 YENEEA. Input material: blood T cells: a sorted CD56 or NKG2C T cell subset, CD4+ or CD8+ T cells, or bulk PBMC T cells (not recorded which). V gene TRBV11-3 combines with J gene TRBJ2-3; as DNA is missing, the TRBD1 call by TCRdb cannot be tested. This receptor was obtained from a woman aged 50 to 60 in good health. CDR3 protein: CAEGQGSDTQYF.